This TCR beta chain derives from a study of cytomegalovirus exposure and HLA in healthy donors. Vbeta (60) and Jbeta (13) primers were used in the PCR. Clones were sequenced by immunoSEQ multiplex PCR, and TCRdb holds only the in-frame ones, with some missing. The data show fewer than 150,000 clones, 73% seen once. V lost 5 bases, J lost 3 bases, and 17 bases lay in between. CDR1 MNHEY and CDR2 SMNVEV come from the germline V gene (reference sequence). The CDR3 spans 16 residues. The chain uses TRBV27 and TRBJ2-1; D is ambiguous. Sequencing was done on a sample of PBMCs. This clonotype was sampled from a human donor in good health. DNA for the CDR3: TGTGCCAGCAGTGGATCTGCGACTTACTTCTACAATGAGCAGTTCTTC. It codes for CASSGSATYFYNEQFF.